This T cell receptor (beta chain) comes out of a study of response to subunit inactivated influenza vaccine. Whole-study findings and limits: Few additional T cells are recruited per seasonal influenza vaccination, authors suggested.

This clonotype has more than one count but fewer than ten. Antigen: not known. MiXCR, run by TCRdb on the RT-PCR reads, gives a single entry per CDR3 protein. The sample records 500,000 to 750,000 distinct CDR3 sequences, 12% to 15% being singletons. Between the trimmed V and J ends, which lost 0 bases and 0 bases, there was a span of 9 bases. The germline V gene has CDR1 LNHNV and CDR2 YYDKDF (reference sequence). The CDR3 sequence is 15 residues long. Sequencing was performed on PBMCs from blood, taken approximately 13 days after vaccination. The receptor was derived from a middle-aged man who received an inactivated influenza vaccine. The chain is built from TRBV15 and TRBJ2-7; D remains ambiguous. This CDR3 is CATSRDYGGSYEQYF. DNA for the CDR3: TGTGCCACCAGCAGAGATTATGGCGGCTCCTACGAGCAGTACTTC.